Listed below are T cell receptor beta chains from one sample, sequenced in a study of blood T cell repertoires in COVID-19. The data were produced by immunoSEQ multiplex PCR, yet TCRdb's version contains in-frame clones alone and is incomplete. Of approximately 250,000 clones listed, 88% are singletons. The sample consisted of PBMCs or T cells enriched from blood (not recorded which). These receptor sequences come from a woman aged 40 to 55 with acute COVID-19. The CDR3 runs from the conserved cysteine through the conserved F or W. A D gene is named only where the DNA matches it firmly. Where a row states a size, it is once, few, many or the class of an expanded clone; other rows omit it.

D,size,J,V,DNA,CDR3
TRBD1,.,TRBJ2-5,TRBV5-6,TGTGCCAGCAGCTTCGAACGGACAGGTTGGGAGACCCAGTACTTC,CASSFERTGWETQYF
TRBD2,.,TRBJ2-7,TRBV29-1,TGCAGCGTTGAAGGTCGGGACTACTACGAGCAGTACTTC,CSVEGRDYYEQYF
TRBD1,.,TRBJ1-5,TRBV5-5,TGTGCCAGCAGTTTGCTCCCAGGGGGGAGTCAGCCCCAGCATTTT,CASSLLPGGSQPQHF
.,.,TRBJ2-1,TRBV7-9,TGTGCCAGCAGCTCGTCGGAGATTATGAATGAGCAGTTCTTC,CASSSSEIMNEQFF
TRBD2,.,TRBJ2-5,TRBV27,TGTGCCAGCAGCTCTAGCGGGACGGTCGAGACCCAGTACTTC,CASSSSGTVETQYF
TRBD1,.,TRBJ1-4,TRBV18,TGTGCCAGCTCACAGGGACAGGAGTCTTATGAAAAACTGTTTTTT,CASSQGQESYEKLFF
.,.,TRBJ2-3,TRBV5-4,TGTGCCAGCAGCTTGGCTAGGTGGGAGAGGGATACGCAGTATTTT,CASSLARWERDTQYF
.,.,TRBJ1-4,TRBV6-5,TGTGCCAGCAGTCGGGGGGTGAATGAAAAACTGTTTTTT,CASSRGVNEKLFF
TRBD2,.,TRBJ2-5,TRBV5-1,TGCGCCAGCAGCTTTCAGGGAGGGGAAGAGACCCAGTACTTC,CASSFQGGEETQYF
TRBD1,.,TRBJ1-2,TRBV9,TGTGCCAGCAGCCCGCGGACAGGCGAAAGCTATGGCTACACCTTC,CASSPRTGESYGYTF
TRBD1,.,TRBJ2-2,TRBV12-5,TGTGCTAGTGGTTTGGGACAGGGGGCGCGTTACACCGGGGAGCTGTTTTTT,CASGLGQGARYTGELFF
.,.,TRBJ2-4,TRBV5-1,TGCGCCAGCAGCTTGGGTCCGGAAAACATTCAGTACTTC,CASSLGPENIQYF
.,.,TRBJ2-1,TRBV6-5,TGTGCCAGCAGTTACTCACAGGGCTCCCCCTACAATGAGCAGTTCTTC,CASSYSQGSPYNEQFF
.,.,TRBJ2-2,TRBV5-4,TGTGCCAGCAGCCCTAGGCCCGATATAGACACCGGGGAGCTGTTTTTT,CASSPRPDIDTGELFF
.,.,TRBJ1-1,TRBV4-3,TGCGCCAGCAGCCATACCCTCCTCAGGGTAAACACTGAAGCTTTCTTT,CASSHTLLRVNTEAFF
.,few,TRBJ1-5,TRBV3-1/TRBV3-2,TGTGCCAGCAGCCAAGATGCCAGGGCCGGTCAGCCCCAGCATTTT,CASSQDARAGQPQHF
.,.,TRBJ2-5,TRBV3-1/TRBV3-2,TGTGCCAGCAGCCAATTAGTAAGGGGTGGAGAGACCCAGTACTTC,CASSQLVRGGETQYF
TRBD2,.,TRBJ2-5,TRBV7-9,TGTGCCAGCAGCCGAGTAAAGACTAGCGGGATAGAACAAGAGACCCAGTACTTC,CASSRVKTSGIEQETQYF
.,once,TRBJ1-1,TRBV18,TGTGCCAGCTCACCCGAGACAGGCCATTGGGGGAACACTGAAGCTTTCTTT,CASSPETGHWGNTEAFF
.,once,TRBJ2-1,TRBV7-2,TGTGCCAGCGAGGGCGGAGCCACTTACAATGAGCAGTTCTTC,CASEGGATYNEQFF
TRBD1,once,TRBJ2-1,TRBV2,TGTGCCAGCAGTTCAAGGGAGGGACAGGGATACAATGAGCAGTTCTTC,CASSSREGQGYNEQFF
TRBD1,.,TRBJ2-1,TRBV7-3,TGTGCCAGCAGCTTAAACAGGGGGTACAGTGAGCAGTTCTTC,CASSLNRGYSEQFF
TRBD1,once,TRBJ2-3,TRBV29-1,TGCAGCGCCTTAGACAGGGACGGGATCACGCAGTATTTT,CSALDRDGITQYF
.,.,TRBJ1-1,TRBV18,TGTGCCAGCTCACCCGGGGGGAACACTGAAGCTTTCTTT,CASSPGGNTEAFF
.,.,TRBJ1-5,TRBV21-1,TGTGCCAGCAGCGCAGATCAGCCCCAGCATTTT,CASSADQPQHF
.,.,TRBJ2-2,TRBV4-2,TGTGCCAGCAGCCAAGATCCGATTGGTAGCCATAACACCGGGGAGCTGTTTTTT,CASSQDPIGSHNTGELFF
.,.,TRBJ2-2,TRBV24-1,TGTGCCACCACAGAGGCCGGTGCGAACACCGGGGAGCTGTTTTTT,CATTEAGANTGELFF
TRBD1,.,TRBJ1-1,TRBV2,TGTGCCAGCAGTGGGACAGGGGGATCGGGGACTGAAGCTTTCTTT,CASSGTGGSGTEAFF
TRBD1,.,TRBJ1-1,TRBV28,TGTGCCAGCAGGTTAACTTGGACAGGGGTGAACACTGAAGCTTTCTTT,CASRLTWTGVNTEAFF
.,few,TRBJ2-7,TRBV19,TGTGCCAGTAGTCCCCAACAGGGTGCCTACGAGCAGTACTTC,CASSPQQGAYEQYF
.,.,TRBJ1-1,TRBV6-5,TGTGCCGGACTCGGGGGATTCGGCACTGAAGCTTTCTTT,CAGLGGFGTEAFF
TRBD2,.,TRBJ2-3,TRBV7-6,TGTGCCATAGCGGGAGGCCCCACAGATACGCAGTATTTT,CAIAGGPTDTQYF
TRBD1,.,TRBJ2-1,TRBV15,TGTGCCACCAGCCTCAGGGGGAGCCCCAACGAGTTCTTC,CATSLRGSPNEFF
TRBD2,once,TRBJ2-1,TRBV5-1,TGCGCCAGCAGCGTCCTAGCGGCCTACAATGAGCAGTTCTTC,CASSVLAAYNEQFF
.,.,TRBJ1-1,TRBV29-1,TGCAGCGTTTACCGGGACACTGAAGCTTTCTTT,CSVYRDTEAFF
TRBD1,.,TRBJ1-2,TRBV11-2,TGTGCCAGCAGCTCCGGGACAGCTGGCTACACCTTC,CASSSGTAGYTF
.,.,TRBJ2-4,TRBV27,TGTGCCAGCACCGACAGACAGGCTGAGGCCAAAAACATTCAGTACTTC,CASTDRQAEAKNIQYF
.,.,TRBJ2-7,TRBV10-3,TGTGCCATCAGTGGAACAGGGTCCCACGAGCAGTACTTC,CAISGTGSHEQYF
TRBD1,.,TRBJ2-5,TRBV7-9,TGTGCCAGCAGCAAAGGGGACAGGGGGCTCCAAGAGACCCAGTACTTC,CASSKGDRGLQETQYF
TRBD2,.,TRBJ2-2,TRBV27,TGTGCCAGCAGTCCCGACCCCTACTCAGCGGTGGGGGGGGACGGGGAGCTGTTTTTT,CASSPDPYSAVGGDGELFF
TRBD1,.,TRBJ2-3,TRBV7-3,TGTGCCAGCAGCCCTTCGGGACAGATAAGCGATACGCAGTATTTT,CASSPSGQISDTQYF
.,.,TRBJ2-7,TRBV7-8,TGTGCCAGCAGCTTAGCCTCCCTGGGGGGCGAGCAGTACTTC,CASSLASLGGEQYF
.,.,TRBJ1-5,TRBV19,TGTGCCAGTAGTATAGGTCGGTCCGGGTATTCAAGTCAGCCCCAGCATTTT,CASSIGRSGYSSQPQHF
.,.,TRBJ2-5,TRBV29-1,TGCAGCGTTACCCCCGGGACATCACAAGAGACCCAGTACTTC,CSVTPGTSQETQYF
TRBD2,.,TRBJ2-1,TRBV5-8,TGTGCCAGCAGTTCGTTAGCGGGAGCTCAAGTGCAGTTCTTC,CASSSLAGAQVQFF
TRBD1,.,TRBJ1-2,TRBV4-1,TGCGCCAGCAGCCAACCCGACAGGGGGTCCTATGGCTACACCTTC,CASSQPDRGSYGYTF
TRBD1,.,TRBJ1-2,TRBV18,TGTGCCAGCTCACCTGTGGGACAGAACTATGGCTACACCTTC,CASSPVGQNYGYTF
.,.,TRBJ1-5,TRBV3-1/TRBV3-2,TGTGCCAGCAGCCAAGCGCAGGGGAGTCAGCCCCAGCATTTT,CASSQAQGSQPQHF
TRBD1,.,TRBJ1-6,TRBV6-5,TGTGCCAGCAGTTACTCGACAGGGTCTAATTCACCCCTCCACTTT,CASSYSTGSNSPLHF
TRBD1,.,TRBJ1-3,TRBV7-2,TGTGCCAGCAGCTTTGGGACAGGGAAAAGGGGAAACACCATATATTTT,CASSFGTGKRGNTIYF
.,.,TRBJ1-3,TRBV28,TGTGCCAGCAGTTTAGGTTCAGGTCTCTCTGGAAACACCATATATTTT,CASSLGSGLSGNTIYF
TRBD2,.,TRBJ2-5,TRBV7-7,TGTGCTAGCAGCACTAGACTAGCGGGAGCATCACAAGAGACCCAGTACTTC,CASSTRLAGASQETQYF
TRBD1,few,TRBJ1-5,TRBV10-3,TGTGCCATCAACCAACAGGGGTGGAATCAGCCCCAGCATTTT,CAINQQGWNQPQHF
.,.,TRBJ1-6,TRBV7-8,TGTGCCAGCAGCTTAGGGGCAGGGTCGTTTGCACCCCTCCACTTT,CASSLGAGSFAPLHF
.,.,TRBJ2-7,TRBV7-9,TGTGCCAGCAGCCCGGGACACTCCTACGAGCAGTACTTC,CASSPGHSYEQYF
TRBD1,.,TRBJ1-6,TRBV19,TGTGCCAGTAGTATGGGACAGACATTATATAATTCACCCCTCCACTTT,CASSMGQTLYNSPLHF
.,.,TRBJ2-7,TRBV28,TGTGCCAGCAGGTCTTATTACGAGCAGTACTTC,CASRSYYEQYF
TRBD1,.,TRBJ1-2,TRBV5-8,TGTGCCAGCAGCCCCCGACAGGGAGGTGTTGACTATGGCTACACCTTC,CASSPRQGGVDYGYTF